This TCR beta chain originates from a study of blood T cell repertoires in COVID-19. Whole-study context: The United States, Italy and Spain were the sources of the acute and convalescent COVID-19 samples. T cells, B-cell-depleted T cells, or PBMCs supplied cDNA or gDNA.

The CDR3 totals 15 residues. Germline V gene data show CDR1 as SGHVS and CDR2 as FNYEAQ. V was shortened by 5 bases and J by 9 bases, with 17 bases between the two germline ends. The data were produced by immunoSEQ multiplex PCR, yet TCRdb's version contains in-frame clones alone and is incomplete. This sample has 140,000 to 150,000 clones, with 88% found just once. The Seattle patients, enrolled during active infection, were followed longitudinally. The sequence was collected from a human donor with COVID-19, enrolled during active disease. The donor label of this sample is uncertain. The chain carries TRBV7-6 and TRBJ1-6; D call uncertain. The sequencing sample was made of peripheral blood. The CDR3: CASSTDNALSSPLHF. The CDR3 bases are TGTGCCAGCAGCACCGACAACGCCCTGAGTTCACCCCTCCACTTT.